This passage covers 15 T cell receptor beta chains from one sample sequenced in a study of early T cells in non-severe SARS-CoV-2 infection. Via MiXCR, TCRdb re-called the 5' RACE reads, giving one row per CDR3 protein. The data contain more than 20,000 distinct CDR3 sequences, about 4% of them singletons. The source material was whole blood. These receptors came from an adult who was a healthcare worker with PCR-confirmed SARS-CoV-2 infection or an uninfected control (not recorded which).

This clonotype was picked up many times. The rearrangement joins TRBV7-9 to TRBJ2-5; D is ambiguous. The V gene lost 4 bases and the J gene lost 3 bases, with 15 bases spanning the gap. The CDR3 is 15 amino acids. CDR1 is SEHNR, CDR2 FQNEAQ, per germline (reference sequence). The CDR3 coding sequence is TGTGCCAGCAGCTCCGCCCCTCGGGCAGAAGAGACCCAGTACTTC. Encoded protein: CASSSAPRAEETQYF.

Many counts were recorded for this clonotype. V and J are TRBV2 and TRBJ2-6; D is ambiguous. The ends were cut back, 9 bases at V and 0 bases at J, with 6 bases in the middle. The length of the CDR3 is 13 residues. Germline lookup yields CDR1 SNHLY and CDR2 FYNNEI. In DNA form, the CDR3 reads TGTGCCAGTGGGATCTCTGGGGCCAACGTCCTGACTTTC. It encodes CASGISGANVLTF.

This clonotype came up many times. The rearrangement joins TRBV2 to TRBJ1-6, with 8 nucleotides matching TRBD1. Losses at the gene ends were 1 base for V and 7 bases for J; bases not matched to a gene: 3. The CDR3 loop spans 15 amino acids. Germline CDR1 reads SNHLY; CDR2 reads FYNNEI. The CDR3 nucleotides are TGTGCCAGCAGTGAAGGGACAGGGAGGAATTCACCCCTCCACTTT. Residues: CASSEGTGRNSPLHF.

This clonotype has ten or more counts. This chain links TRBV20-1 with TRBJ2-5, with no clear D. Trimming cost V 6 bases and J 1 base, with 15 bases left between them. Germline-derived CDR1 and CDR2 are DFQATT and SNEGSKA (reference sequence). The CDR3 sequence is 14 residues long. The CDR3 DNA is TGCAGTGCCATCAAAGGGCACACCCAAGAGACCCAGTACTTC. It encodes CSAIKGHTQETQYF.

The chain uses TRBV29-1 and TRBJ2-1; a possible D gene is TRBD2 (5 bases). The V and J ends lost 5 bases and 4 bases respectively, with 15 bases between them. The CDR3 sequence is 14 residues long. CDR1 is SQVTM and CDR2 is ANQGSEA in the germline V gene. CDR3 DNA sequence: TGCAGCGTTATCCGGAGGAATAGTTACAATGAGCAGTTCTTC. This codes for CSVIRRNSYNEQFF.

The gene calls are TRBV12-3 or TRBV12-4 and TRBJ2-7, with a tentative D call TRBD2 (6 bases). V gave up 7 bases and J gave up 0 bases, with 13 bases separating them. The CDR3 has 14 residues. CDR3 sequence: CASTSGLSSYEQYF. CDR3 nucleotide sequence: TGTGCCAGCACCTCGGGACTTAGCTCCTACGAGCAGTACTTC.

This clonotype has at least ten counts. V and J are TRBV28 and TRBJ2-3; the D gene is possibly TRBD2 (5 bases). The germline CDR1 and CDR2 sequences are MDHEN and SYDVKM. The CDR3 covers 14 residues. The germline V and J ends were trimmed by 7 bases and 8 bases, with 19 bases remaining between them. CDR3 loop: CASNQYGRGATQYF. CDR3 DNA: TGTGCCAGCAACCAATACGGCCGGGGTGCTACGCAGTATTTT.

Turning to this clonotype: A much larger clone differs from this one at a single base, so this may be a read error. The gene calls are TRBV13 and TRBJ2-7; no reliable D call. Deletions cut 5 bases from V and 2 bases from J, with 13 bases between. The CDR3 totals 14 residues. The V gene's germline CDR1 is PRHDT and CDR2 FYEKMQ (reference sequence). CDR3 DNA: TGTGCCAGCAGCCTCGGCAGGTTGACCTACGAGCAGTACTTC. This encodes CASSLGRLTYEQYF. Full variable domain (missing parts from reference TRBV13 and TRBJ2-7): AAGVIQSPRHLIKEKRETATLKCYPIPRHDTVYWYQQGPGQDPQFLISFYEKMQSDKGSIPDRFSAQQFSDYHSELNMSSLELGDSALYFCASSLGRLTYEQYFGPGTRLTVT.

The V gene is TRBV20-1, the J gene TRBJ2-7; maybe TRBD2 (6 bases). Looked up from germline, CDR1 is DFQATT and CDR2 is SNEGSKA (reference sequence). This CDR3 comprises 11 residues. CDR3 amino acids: CSGVAGNEQYF. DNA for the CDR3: TGCAGCGGAGTGGCGGGGAATGAGCAGTACTTC.

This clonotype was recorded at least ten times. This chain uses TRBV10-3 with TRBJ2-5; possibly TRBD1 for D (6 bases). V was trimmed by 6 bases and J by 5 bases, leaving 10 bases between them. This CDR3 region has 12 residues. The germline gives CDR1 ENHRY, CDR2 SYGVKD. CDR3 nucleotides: TGTGCCATCAGCCGGGACATCGAGACCCAGTACTTC. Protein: CAISRDIETQYF.

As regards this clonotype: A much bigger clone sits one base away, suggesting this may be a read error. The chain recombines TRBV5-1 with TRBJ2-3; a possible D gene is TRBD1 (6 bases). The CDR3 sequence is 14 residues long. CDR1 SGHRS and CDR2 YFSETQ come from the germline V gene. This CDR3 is CAGSLARGGYTQYF. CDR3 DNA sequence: TGCGCCGGCAGCTTGGCCAGGGGCGGCTATACGCAGTATTTT.

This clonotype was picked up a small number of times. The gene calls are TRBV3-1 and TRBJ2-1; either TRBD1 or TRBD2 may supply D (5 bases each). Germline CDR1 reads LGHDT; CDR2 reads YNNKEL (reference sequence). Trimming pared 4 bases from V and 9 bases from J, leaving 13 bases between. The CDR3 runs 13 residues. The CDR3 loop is CASSLYEGTEQFF. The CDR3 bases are TGTGCCAGCAGCCTCTACGAGGGGACTGAGCAGTTCTTC.

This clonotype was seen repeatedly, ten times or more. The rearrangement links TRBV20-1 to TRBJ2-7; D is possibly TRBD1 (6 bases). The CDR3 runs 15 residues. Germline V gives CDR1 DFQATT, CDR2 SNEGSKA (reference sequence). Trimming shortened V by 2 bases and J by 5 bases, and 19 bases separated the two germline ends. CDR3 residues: CSARSRTTGLNEQYF. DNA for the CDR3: TGCAGTGCTAGATCCCGAACGACAGGTCTAAACGAGCAGTACTTC.

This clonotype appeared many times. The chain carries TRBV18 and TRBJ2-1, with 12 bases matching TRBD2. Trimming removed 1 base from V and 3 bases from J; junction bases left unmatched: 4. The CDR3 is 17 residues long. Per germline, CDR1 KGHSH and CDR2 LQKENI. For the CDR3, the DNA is TGTGCCAGCTCACCACAGACTAGCGGGAGCTACTACAATGAGCAGTTCTTC. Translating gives CASSPQTSGSYYNEQFF.

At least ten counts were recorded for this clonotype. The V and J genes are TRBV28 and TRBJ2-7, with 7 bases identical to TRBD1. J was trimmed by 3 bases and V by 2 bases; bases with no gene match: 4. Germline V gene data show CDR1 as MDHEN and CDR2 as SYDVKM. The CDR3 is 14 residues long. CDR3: CASSLKNRGYEQYF. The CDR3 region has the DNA TGTGCCAGCAGTTTAAAAAACAGGGGCTACGAGCAGTACTTC.